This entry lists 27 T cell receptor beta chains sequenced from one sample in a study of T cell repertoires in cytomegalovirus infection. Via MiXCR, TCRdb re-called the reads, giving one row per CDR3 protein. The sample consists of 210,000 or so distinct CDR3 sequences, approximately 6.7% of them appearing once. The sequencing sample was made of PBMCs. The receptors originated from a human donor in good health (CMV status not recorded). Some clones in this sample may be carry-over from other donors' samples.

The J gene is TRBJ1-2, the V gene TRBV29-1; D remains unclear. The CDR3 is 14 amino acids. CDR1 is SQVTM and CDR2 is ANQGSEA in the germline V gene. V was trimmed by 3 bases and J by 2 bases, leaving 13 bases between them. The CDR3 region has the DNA TGCAGCGTTGATTCAACTGGCGGGAACTATGGCTACACCTTC. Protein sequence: CSVDSTGGNYGYTF.

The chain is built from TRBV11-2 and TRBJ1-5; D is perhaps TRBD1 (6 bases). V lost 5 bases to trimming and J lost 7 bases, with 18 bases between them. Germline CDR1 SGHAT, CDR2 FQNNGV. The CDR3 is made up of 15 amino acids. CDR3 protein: CASSRHTQGLQPQHF. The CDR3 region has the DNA TGTGCCAGCAGCCGCCACACACAGGGATTGCAGCCCCAGCATTTT.

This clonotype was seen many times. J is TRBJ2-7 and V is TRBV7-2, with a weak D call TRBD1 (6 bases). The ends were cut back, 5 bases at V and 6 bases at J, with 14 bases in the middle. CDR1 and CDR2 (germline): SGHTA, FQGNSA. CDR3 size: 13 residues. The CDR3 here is CASSDPWGREQYF. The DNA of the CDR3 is TGTGCCAGCAGCGACCCGTGGGGGCGCGAGCAGTACTTC.

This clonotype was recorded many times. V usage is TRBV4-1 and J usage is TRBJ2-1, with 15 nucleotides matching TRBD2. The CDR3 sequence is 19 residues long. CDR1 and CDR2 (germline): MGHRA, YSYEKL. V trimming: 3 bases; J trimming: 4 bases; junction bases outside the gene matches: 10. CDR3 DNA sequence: TGCGCCAGCAGCCATCCTGGACTAGCGGGGGGGCCCCTTTACAATGAGCAGTTCTTC. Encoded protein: CASSHPGLAGGPLYNEQFF.

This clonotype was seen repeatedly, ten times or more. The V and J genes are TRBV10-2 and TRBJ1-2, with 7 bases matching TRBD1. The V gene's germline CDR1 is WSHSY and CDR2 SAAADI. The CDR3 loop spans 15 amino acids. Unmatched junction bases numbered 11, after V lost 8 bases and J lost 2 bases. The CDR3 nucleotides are TGCGCCAGCGGTTCGGGGACAGCGACAAACTATGGCTACACCTTC. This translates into CASGSGTATNYGYTF.

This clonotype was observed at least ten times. CDR3 in amino acids: CSALSGANEQFF. The CDR3 DNA reads TGCAGTGCCCTTAGCGGGGCCAATGAGCAGTTCTTC. The V call is TRBV20-1, the J call TRBJ2-1, with 8 bases that match TRBD2. CDR3 length: 12 residues. J lost 6 bases, V lost 6 bases, and 4 bases had no gene match. Looked up from germline, CDR1 is DFQATT and CDR2 is SNEGSKA (reference sequence).

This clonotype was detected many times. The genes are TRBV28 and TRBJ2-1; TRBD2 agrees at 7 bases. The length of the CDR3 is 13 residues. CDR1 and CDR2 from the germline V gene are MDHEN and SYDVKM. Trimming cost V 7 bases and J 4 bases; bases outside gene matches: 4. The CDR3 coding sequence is TGTGCCAGCAACGGCGGGGGTTACAATGAGCAGTTCTTC. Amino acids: CASNGGGYNEQFF.

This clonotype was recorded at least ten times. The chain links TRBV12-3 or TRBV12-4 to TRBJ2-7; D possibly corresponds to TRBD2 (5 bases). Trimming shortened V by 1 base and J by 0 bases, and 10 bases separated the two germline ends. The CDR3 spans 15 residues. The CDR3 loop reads CASSLGRSSSYEQYF. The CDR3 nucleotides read TGTGCCAGCAGTTTAGGGAGGTCCAGCTCCTACGAGCAGTACTTC.

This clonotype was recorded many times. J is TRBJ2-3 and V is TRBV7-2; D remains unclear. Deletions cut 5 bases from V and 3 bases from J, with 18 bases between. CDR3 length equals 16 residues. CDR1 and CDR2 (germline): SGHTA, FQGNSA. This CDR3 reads CASSLQTGGATDTQYF. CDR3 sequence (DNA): TGTGCCAGCAGCCTACAGACTGGCGGAGCGACAGATACGCAGTATTTT.

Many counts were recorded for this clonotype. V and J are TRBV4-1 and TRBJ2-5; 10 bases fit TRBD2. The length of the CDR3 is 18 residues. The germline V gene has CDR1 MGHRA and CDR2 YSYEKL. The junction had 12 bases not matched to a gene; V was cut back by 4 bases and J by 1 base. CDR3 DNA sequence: TGCGCCAGCAGCCGAGCTGTGCCTAGCGGGGGACCCCAAGAGACCCAGTACTTC. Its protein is CASSRAVPSGGPQETQYF.

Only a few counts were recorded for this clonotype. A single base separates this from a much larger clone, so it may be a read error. CDR3 loop: CASSPNTDGNSIYF. The CDR3 DNA is TGTGCCAGTAGCCCGAATACCGATGGAAACTCCATATATTTT. The chain couples TRBV19 to TRBJ1-3, with D unclear. The CDR3 is 14 amino acids. Germline values: CDR1 LNHDA, CDR2 SQIVND (reference sequence). The full variable domain, completed using reference TRBV19 and TRBJ1-3, is DGGITQSPKYLFRKEGQNVTLSCEQNLNHDAMYWYRQDPGQGLRLIYYSQIVNDFQKGDIAEGYSVSREKKESFPLTVTSAQKNPTAFYLCASSPNTDGNSIYFGEGSWLTVV.

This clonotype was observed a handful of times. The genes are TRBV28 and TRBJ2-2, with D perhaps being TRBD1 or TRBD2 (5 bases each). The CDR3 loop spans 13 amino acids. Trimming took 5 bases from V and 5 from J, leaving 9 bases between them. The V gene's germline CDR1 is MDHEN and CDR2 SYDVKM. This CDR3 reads CASSPGTTGELFF. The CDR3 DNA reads TGTGCCAGCAGTCCCGGGACGACCGGGGAGCTGTTTTTT.

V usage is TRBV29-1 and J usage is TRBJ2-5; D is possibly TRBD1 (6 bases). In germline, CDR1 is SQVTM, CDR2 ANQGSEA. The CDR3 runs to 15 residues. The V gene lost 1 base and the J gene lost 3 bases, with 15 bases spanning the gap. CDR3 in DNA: TGCAGCGTTGAAGGGATTGGGCAGGGGAAAGAGACCCAGTACTTC. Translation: CSVEGIGQGKETQYF. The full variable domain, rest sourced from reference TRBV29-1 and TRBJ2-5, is SAVISQKPSRDICQRGTSLTIQCQVDSQVTMMFWYRQQPGQSLTLIATANQGSEATYESGFVIDKFPISRPNLTFSTLTVSNMSPEDSSIYLCSVEGIGQGKETQYFGPGTRLLVL.

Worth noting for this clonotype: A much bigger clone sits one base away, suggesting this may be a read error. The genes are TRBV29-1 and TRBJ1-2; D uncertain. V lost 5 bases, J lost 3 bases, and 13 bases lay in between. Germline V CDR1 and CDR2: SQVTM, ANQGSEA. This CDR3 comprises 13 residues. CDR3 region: CSVNGGVDYGYTF. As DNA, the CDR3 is TGCAGCGTTAACGGCGGGGTGGACTATGGCTACACCTTC.

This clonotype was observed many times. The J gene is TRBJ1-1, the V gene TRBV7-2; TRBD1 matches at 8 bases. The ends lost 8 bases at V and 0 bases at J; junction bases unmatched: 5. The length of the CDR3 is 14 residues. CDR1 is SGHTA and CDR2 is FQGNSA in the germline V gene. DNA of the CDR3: TGTGCCAGCGCCCGGACAGGGATGAACACTGAAGCTTTCTTT. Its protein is CASARTGMNTEAFF.

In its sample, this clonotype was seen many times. CDR3 region: CASSDRRTGPMNTEAFF. Written as DNA, the CDR3 is TGCGCCAGCAGTGATCGGAGGACAGGGCCCATGAACACTGAAGCTTTCTTT. This chain uses TRBV10-2 with TRBJ1-1, with TRBD1 matching 8 bases. The CDR3 is 17 residues long. Unmatched junction bases numbered 9, after V lost 3 bases and J lost 0 bases. Germline-derived CDR1 and CDR2 are WSHSY and SAAADI.

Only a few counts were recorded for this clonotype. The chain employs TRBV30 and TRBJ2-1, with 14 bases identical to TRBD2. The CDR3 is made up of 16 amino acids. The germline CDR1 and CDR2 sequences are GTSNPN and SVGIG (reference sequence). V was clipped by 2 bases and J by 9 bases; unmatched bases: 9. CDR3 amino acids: CAWSPSGLAGEGEQFF. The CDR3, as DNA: TGTGCCTGGAGTCCCTCGGGACTAGCGGGAGAGGGTGAGCAGTTCTTC.

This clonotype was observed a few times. The DNA for the CDR3 is TGTGCCAGCAGCTTAGAAAGGGAAGAAGATACGCAGTATTTT. It codes for CASSLEREEDTQYF. V usage is TRBV7-9 and J usage is TRBJ2-3, with D uncertain. The CDR3 runs to 14 residues. Germline CDR1 is SEHNR and CDR2 is FQNEAQ (reference sequence). V lost 1 base, J lost 5 bases, and 10 bases lay in between.

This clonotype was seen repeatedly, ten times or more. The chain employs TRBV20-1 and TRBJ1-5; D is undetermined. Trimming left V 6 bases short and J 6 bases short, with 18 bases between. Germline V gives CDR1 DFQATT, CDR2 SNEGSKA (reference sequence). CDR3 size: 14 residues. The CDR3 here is CSAFRTGSPQPQHF. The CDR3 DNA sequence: TGCAGTGCCTTCAGGACGGGCAGTCCTCAGCCCCAGCATTTT.

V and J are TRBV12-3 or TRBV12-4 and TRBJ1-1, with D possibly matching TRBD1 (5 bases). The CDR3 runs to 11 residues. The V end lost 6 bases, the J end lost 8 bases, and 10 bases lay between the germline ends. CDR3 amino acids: CASRAGGEAFF. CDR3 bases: TGTGCCAGCAGGGCCGGGGGGGAAGCTTTCTTT.

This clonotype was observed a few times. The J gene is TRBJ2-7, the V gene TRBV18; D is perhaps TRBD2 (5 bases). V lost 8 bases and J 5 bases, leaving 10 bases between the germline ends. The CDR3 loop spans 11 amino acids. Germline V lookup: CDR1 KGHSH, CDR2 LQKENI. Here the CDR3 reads CASRLLDEQYF. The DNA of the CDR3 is TGTGCCAGCCGACTACTCGACGAGCAGTACTTC. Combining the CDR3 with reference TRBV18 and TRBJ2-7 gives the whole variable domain NAGVMQNPRHLVRRRGQEARLRCSPMKGHSHVYWYRQLPEEGLKFMVYLQKENIIDESGMPKERFSAEFPKEGPSILRIQQVVRGDSAAYFCASRLLDEQYFGPGTRLTVT.

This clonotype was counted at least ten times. In DNA, the CDR3 is TGTGCCACCAGCAGAGGAGGGTCTGGGGCCAACGTCCTGACTTTC. Amino acids: CATSRGGSGANVLTF. The rearrangement links TRBV15 to TRBJ2-6; D is possibly TRBD2 (5 bases). Trimming took off 1 base at V and 1 base at J, with 5 bases between the two ends. Germline V gives CDR1 LNHNV, CDR2 YYDKDF (reference sequence). The CDR3 extends over 15 amino acids.

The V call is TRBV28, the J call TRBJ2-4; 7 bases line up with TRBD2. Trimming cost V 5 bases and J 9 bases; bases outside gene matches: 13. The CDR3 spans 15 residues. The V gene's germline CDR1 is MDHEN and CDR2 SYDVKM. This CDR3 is CASSLSRGTRGIQYF. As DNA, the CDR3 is TGTGCCAGCAGTCTCTCGCGGGGGACCCGGGGCATTCAGTACTTC.

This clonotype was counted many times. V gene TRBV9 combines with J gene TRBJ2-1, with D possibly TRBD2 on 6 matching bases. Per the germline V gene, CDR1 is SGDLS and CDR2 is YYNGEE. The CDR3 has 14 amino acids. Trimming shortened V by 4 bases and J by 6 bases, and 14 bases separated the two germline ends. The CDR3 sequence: CASSFSSVGNEQFF. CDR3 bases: TGTGCCAGCAGCTTCTCTAGCGTCGGCAATGAGCAGTTCTTC.

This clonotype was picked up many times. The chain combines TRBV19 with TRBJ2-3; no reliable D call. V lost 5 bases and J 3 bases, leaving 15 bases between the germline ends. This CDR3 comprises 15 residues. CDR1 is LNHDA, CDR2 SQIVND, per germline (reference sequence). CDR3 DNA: TGTGCCAGTAGTTCCTCCGATGGAACAACAGATACGCAGTATTTT. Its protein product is CASSSSDGTTDTQYF.

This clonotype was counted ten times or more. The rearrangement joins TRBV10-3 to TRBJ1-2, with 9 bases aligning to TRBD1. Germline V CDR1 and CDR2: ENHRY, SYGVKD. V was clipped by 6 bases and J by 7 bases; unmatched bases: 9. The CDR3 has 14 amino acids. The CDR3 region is CAISNTGGSGGYTF. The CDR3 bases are TGTGCCATCAGCAACACAGGGGGCTCTGGTGGCTACACCTTC.

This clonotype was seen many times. DNA for the CDR3: TGTGCCACCAGCAGACAGCTGACAGGTAGCACAGATACGCAGTATTTT. The encoded protein is CATSRQLTGSTDTQYF. This chain uses TRBV15 with TRBJ2-3; maybe TRBD1 (6 bases). V lost 2 bases and J lost 0, with 12 bases in between. The CDR3 totals 16 residues. Germline CDR1 LNHNV, CDR2 YYDKDF (reference sequence).